The rows below give T cell receptor beta chains drawn from one sample of a study of CD8 T cells in Susac syndrome. TCRdb ran MiXCR on the immunoSEQ multiplex PCR reads and lists one entry per CDR3 protein. There are 95,000 or so distinct CDR3 sequences in the sample; 90% to 95% occur only once, and approximately 0.31% lies in the top ten. Sequencing was done on a sample of CD8+ T cells from PBMCs. These receptor sequences come from a human donor in good health. The CDR3 runs from the conserved cysteine through the conserved F or W. Fields, in order: D gene, V gene, clone size, J gene, CDR3 protein, CDR3 DNA. D genes are given only for firm matches. The size of a clone is reported for some rows only, either as once, few or many, or as a class for expanded clones.

d_call: -; v_call: TRBV6-2/TRBV6-3; clone_size: -; j_call: TRBJ1-1; cdr3_aa: CASTMGRVGGTEAFF; cdr3_nt: TGTGCCAGCACGATGGGGAGGGTCGGCGGCACTGAAGCTTTCTTT
d_call: -; v_call: TRBV3-1; clone_size: -; j_call: TRBJ2-3; cdr3_aa: CASSQDLATSTDTQYF; cdr3_nt: TGTGCCAGCAGCCAAGACTTAGCAACTAGCACAGATACGCAGTATTTT
d_call: -; v_call: TRBV9; clone_size: -; j_call: TRBJ2-1; cdr3_aa: CASSLISEIGEQFF; cdr3_nt: TGTGCCAGCAGCCTTATTTCGGAGATAGGTGAGCAGTTCTTC
d_call: -; v_call: TRBV3-1; clone_size: once; j_call: TRBJ2-6; cdr3_aa: CASSQLGGSGANVLTF; cdr3_nt: TGTGCCAGCAGCCAATTAGGGGGCTCTGGGGCCAACGTCCTGACTTTC
d_call: TRBD1; v_call: TRBV29-1; clone_size: -; j_call: TRBJ2-7; cdr3_aa: CSVAGRQGASEQYF; cdr3_nt: TGCAGCGTTGCGGGTCGACAGGGGGCAAGCGAGCAGTACTTC
d_call: -; v_call: TRBV29-1; clone_size: -; j_call: TRBJ1-2; cdr3_aa: CSVEAGAGGYTF; cdr3_nt: TGCAGCGTTGAAGCAGGGGCGGGAGGCTACACCTTC
d_call: -; v_call: TRBV5-1; clone_size: -; j_call: TRBJ2-7; cdr3_aa: CASSLASPYEQYF; cdr3_nt: TGCGCCAGCAGCTTGGCGAGTCCCTACGAGCAGTACTTC
d_call: -; v_call: TRBV20-1; clone_size: -; j_call: TRBJ1-5; cdr3_aa: CSARDLRSSNQPQHF; cdr3_nt: TGCAGTGCTAGAGATCTTAGATCCAGCAATCAGCCCCAGCATTTT
d_call: -; v_call: TRBV7-6; clone_size: -; j_call: TRBJ1-5; cdr3_aa: CASSLDYNQPQHF; cdr3_nt: TGTGCCAGCAGCTTAGATTATAATCAGCCCCAGCATTTT
d_call: -; v_call: TRBV4-1; clone_size: -; j_call: TRBJ1-2; cdr3_aa: CASSQDRATNYGYTF; cdr3_nt: TGCGCCAGCAGCCAAGACAGGGCGACTAACTATGGCTACACCTTC
d_call: -; v_call: TRBV12-3/TRBV12-4; clone_size: -; j_call: TRBJ2-1; cdr3_aa: CASSVVAGATIYSYNEQFF; cdr3_nt: TGTGCCAGCAGTGTCGTTGCGGGGGCAACCATCTACTCCTACAATGAGCAGTTCTTC
d_call: -; v_call: TRBV11-2; clone_size: -; j_call: TRBJ2-7; cdr3_aa: CASSLFFGPTYEQYF; cdr3_nt: -
d_call: TRBD2; v_call: TRBV19; clone_size: -; j_call: TRBJ2-3; cdr3_aa: CASSTSGARYF; cdr3_nt: TGTGCCAGTAGTACTAGCGGGGCCCGCTATTTT
d_call: -; v_call: TRBV6-5; clone_size: -; j_call: TRBJ2-1; cdr3_aa: CASSYSKTAMNNEQFF; cdr3_nt: TGTGCCAGCAGTTACTCGAAGACAGCAATGAACAATGAGCAGTTCTTC
d_call: -; v_call: TRBV27; clone_size: few; j_call: TRBJ2-7; cdr3_aa: CASSLAGREQYF; cdr3_nt: TGTGCCAGCAGTTTAGCGGGGAGAGAGCAGTACTTC
d_call: -; v_call: TRBV29-1; clone_size: -; j_call: TRBJ1-1; cdr3_aa: CSAIGLNTEAFF; cdr3_nt: TGCAGCGCTATCGGACTGAACACTGAAGCTTTCTTT
d_call: -; v_call: TRBV29-1; clone_size: once; j_call: TRBJ2-7; cdr3_aa: CSVWGETYEQYF; cdr3_nt: TGCAGCGTTTGGGGAGAGACCTACGAGCAGTACTTC
d_call: -; v_call: TRBV12-5; clone_size: -; j_call: TRBJ1-2; cdr3_aa: CASGLGQAYGYTF; cdr3_nt: TGTGCTAGTGGTTTGGGACAGGCCTATGGCTACACCTTC
d_call: -; v_call: TRBV5-1; clone_size: -; j_call: TRBJ1-6; cdr3_aa: CASSFRESSYNSPLHF; cdr3_nt: TGCGCCAGCAGCTTCAGGGAAAGCTCCTATAATTCACCCCTCCACTTT
d_call: -; v_call: TRBV29-1; clone_size: -; j_call: TRBJ1-1; cdr3_aa: CSVGSTEAFF; cdr3_nt: TGCAGCGTTGGAAGCACTGAAGCTTTCTTT
d_call: TRBD1; v_call: TRBV4-1; clone_size: -; j_call: TRBJ2-2; cdr3_aa: CATDRGDTGELFF; cdr3_nt: TGCGCCACGGACAGGGGTGACACCGGGGAGCTGTTTTTT
d_call: -; v_call: TRBV4-1; clone_size: once; j_call: TRBJ1-2; cdr3_aa: CASSQGGSYRDYGYTF; cdr3_nt: TGCGCCAGCAGCCAAGGGGGAAGTTACCGGGACTATGGCTACACCTTC
d_call: TRBD2; v_call: TRBV5-4; clone_size: -; j_call: TRBJ2-3; cdr3_aa: CASSLDGSGGADTQYF; cdr3_nt: TGTGCCAGCAGCTTGGACGGTAGCGGGGGGGCCGATACGCAGTATTTT
d_call: TRBD2; v_call: TRBV7-3; clone_size: -; j_call: TRBJ2-3; cdr3_aa: CASSLTPPSGGDTDTQYF; cdr3_nt: TGTGCCAGCAGCTTAACTCCTCCTAGCGGGGGGGACACAGATACGCAGTATTTT
d_call: TRBD1; v_call: TRBV12-5; clone_size: -; j_call: TRBJ2-7; cdr3_aa: CASGLVRQGSYEQYF; cdr3_nt: TGTGCTAGTGGTTTGGTTAGACAGGGATCCTACGAGCAGTACTTC
d_call: TRBD2; v_call: TRBV7-7; clone_size: -; j_call: TRBJ2-7; cdr3_aa: CASSLGPGGRYEQYF; cdr3_nt: TGTGCCAGCAGCTTAGGTCCGGGAGGGCGCTACGAGCAGTACTTC
d_call: -; v_call: TRBV4-1; clone_size: -; j_call: TRBJ2-3; cdr3_aa: CASSPGVVASTDTQYF; cdr3_nt: TGCGCCAGCAGCCCAGGGGTGGTGGCTAGCACAGATACGCAGTATTTT
d_call: -; v_call: TRBV7-9; clone_size: -; j_call: TRBJ2-1; cdr3_aa: CASSSSSYNEQFF; cdr3_nt: TGTGCCAGCAGTTCGAGCTCCTACAATGAGCAGTTCTTC
d_call: TRBD2; v_call: TRBV13; clone_size: -; j_call: TRBJ2-2; cdr3_aa: CASSAVGLAGDLRELFF; cdr3_nt: TGTGCCAGCAGCGCTGTAGGACTAGCGGGAGACTTGCGGGAGCTGTTTTTT
d_call: TRBD2; v_call: TRBV29-1; clone_size: -; j_call: TRBJ2-5; cdr3_aa: CSVALAGGRGWETQYF; cdr3_nt: TGCAGCGTTGCACTAGCGGGGGGGCGCGGGTGGGAGACCCAGTACTTC
d_call: -; v_call: TRBV7-9; clone_size: once; j_call: TRBJ2-7; cdr3_aa: CASSSGIPYEQYF; cdr3_nt: TGTGCCAGCAGCTCCGGGATCCCCTACGAGCAGTACTTC
d_call: -; v_call: TRBV30; clone_size: -; j_call: TRBJ1-2; cdr3_aa: CAWSGLRHGYTF; cdr3_nt: TGTGCCTGGAGTGGACTACGGCATGGCTACACCTTC
d_call: -; v_call: TRBV14; clone_size: -; j_call: TRBJ2-7; cdr3_aa: CASSQDRIPYEQYF; cdr3_nt: TGTGCCAGCAGCCAGGACCGTATTCCCTACGAGCAGTACTTC
d_call: -; v_call: TRBV12-3/TRBV12-4; clone_size: -; j_call: TRBJ1-2; cdr3_aa: CASSSRPNYGYTF; cdr3_nt: TGTGCCAGCAGTTCTCGACCTAACTATGGCTACACCTTC
d_call: TRBD2; v_call: TRBV9; clone_size: -; j_call: TRBJ2-3; cdr3_aa: CASSVSRGGTTDTQYF; cdr3_nt: TGTGCCAGCAGCGTTTCACGGGGGGGTACGACAGATACGCAGTATTTT
d_call: -; v_call: TRBV7-8; clone_size: -; j_call: TRBJ2-5; cdr3_aa: CASSSSGLLQETQYF; cdr3_nt: TGTGCCAGCAGCTCCTCGGGACTGCTTCAAGAGACCCAGTACTTC
d_call: TRBD2; v_call: TRBV12-3/TRBV12-4; clone_size: -; j_call: TRBJ2-3; cdr3_aa: CASRAGVTDTQYF; cdr3_nt: TGTGCCAGCCGGGCGGGGGTCACAGATACGCAGTATTTT
d_call: TRBD1; v_call: TRBV5-6; clone_size: -; j_call: TRBJ2-2; cdr3_aa: CASSFPTGGFTGELFF; cdr3_nt: TGTGCCAGCAGCTTTCCGACAGGGGGTTTCACCGGGGAGCTGTTTTTT
d_call: -; v_call: TRBV4-1; clone_size: -; j_call: TRBJ2-3; cdr3_aa: CASSQDRWYF; cdr3_nt: TGCGCCAGCAGCCAAGATCGTTGGTATTTT
d_call: -; v_call: TRBV14; clone_size: -; j_call: TRBJ1-3; cdr3_aa: CASSQGGFSGNTIYF; cdr3_nt: TGTGCCAGCAGCCAAGGGGGATTCTCTGGAAACACCATATATTTT
d_call: -; v_call: TRBV7-9; clone_size: -; j_call: TRBJ1-1; cdr3_aa: CASSFQGPLEAFF; cdr3_nt: TGTGCCAGCAGCTTTCAGGGGCCCCTTGAAGCTTTCTTT
d_call: -; v_call: TRBV7-6; clone_size: -; j_call: TRBJ2-1; cdr3_aa: CASSLGWGPSSYNEQFF; cdr3_nt: TGTGCCAGCAGCTTAGGGTGGGGACCTAGCTCCTACAATGAGCAGTTCTTC
d_call: -; v_call: TRBV25-1; clone_size: -; j_call: TRBJ2-2; cdr3_aa: CASSEFTATGELFF; cdr3_nt: TGTGCCAGCAGTGAATTCACAGCCACCGGGGAGCTGTTTTTT
d_call: -; v_call: TRBV30; clone_size: once; j_call: TRBJ2-1; cdr3_aa: CAGEGVSYNEQFF; cdr3_nt: TGTGCCGGGGAGGGGGTTTCCTACAATGAGCAGTTCTTC
d_call: -; v_call: TRBV4-1; clone_size: -; j_call: TRBJ2-5; cdr3_aa: CASSLAPGVQETQYF; cdr3_nt: TGCGCCAGCAGCCTCGCCCCGGGAGTCCAAGAGACCCAGTACTTC
d_call: -; v_call: TRBV3-1; clone_size: -; j_call: TRBJ1-3; cdr3_aa: CASSQDREGGVGNTIYF; cdr3_nt: TGTGCCAGCAGCCAAGATCGTGAGGGAGGAGTTGGAAACACCATATATTTT
d_call: -; v_call: TRBV18; clone_size: -; j_call: TRBJ2-2; cdr3_aa: CASSLWTENTGELFF; cdr3_nt: TGTGCCAGCTCACTCTGGACAGAGAACACCGGGGAGCTGTTTTTT
d_call: -; v_call: TRBV6-5; clone_size: -; j_call: TRBJ2-7; cdr3_aa: CASSPLPMSSYEQYF; cdr3_nt: TGTGCCAGCAGTCCTTTACCGATGTCCTCCTACGAGCAGTACTTC
d_call: -; v_call: TRBV5-6; clone_size: -; j_call: TRBJ2-7; cdr3_aa: CASSLGLGPSYEQYF; cdr3_nt: TGTGCCAGCAGCTTAGGGCTCGGACCATCCTACGAGCAGTACTTC
d_call: TRBD1; v_call: TRBV12-3/TRBV12-4; clone_size: -; j_call: TRBJ1-2; cdr3_aa: CASSPGTGFYGYTF; cdr3_nt: TGTGCCAGCAGCCCTGGGACAGGGTTTTATGGCTACACCTTC
d_call: -; v_call: TRBV28; clone_size: -; j_call: TRBJ1-6; cdr3_aa: CASSITGKNSPLHF; cdr3_nt: TGTGCCAGCAGTATAACAGGGAAGAATTCACCCCTCCACTTT
d_call: -; v_call: TRBV20-1; clone_size: -; j_call: TRBJ2-1; cdr3_aa: CSARWGGHEQFF; cdr3_nt: TGCAGTGCAAGATGGGGTGGGCATGAGCAGTTCTTC
d_call: -; v_call: TRBV4-1; clone_size: -; j_call: TRBJ1-1; cdr3_aa: CASSQFDGTEAFF; cdr3_nt: TGCGCCAGCAGCCAATTCGACGGGACTGAAGCTTTCTTT
d_call: -; v_call: TRBV5-1; clone_size: -; j_call: TRBJ2-7; cdr3_aa: CASSSGTGFSYEQYF; cdr3_nt: TGCGCCAGCAGCAGCGGGACAGGCTTCTCCTACGAGCAGTACTTC
d_call: -; v_call: TRBV3-1; clone_size: -; j_call: TRBJ1-2; cdr3_aa: CASSLGGTGNGYTF; cdr3_nt: TGTGCCAGCAGCCTGGGGGGAACAGGGAATGGCTACACCTTC
d_call: TRBD2; v_call: TRBV29-1; clone_size: once; j_call: TRBJ2-7; cdr3_aa: CSVGLAYEQYF; cdr3_nt: TGCAGCGTTGGACTAGCGTACGAGCAGTACTTC
d_call: -; v_call: TRBV29-1; clone_size: -; j_call: TRBJ2-3; cdr3_aa: CSAIGTRLSTDTQYF; cdr3_nt: TGCAGCGCCATCGGGACTCGACTTAGCACAGATACGCAGTATTTT
d_call: -; v_call: TRBV7-3; clone_size: -; j_call: TRBJ2-2; cdr3_aa: CASSLEGATEGRTGELFF; cdr3_nt: TGTGCCAGCAGCTTAGAGGGGGCGACGGAGGGAAGGACCGGGGAGCTGTTTTTT
d_call: -; v_call: TRBV12-3/TRBV12-4; clone_size: -; j_call: TRBJ2-7; cdr3_aa: CASSSNRAHEQYF; cdr3_nt: TGTGCCAGCAGTTCCAACAGGGCCCACGAGCAGTACTTC